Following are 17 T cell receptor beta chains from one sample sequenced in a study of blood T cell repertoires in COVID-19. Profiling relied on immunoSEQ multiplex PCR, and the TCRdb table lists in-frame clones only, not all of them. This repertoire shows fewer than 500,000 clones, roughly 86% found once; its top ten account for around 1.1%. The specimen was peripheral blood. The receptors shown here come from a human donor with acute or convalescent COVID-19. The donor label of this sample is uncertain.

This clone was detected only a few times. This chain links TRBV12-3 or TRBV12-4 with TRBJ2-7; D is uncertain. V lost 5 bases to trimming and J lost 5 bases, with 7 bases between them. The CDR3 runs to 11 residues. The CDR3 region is CASSILNEQYF. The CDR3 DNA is TGTGCCAGCAGTATACTAAACGAGCAGTACTTC.

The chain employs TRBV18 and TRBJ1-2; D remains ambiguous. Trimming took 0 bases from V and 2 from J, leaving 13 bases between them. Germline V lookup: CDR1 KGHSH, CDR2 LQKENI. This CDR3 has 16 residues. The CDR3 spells CASSPPWSDRNYGYTF. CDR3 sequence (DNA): TGTGCCAGCTCACCACCCTGGAGCGACCGAAACTATGGCTACACCTTC.

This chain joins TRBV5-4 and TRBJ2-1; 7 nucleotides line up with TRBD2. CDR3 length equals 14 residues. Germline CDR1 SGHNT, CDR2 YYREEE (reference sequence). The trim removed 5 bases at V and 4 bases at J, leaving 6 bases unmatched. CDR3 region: CASRSRGTYNEQFF. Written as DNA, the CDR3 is TGTGCCAGCAGATCGCGGGGGACTTACAATGAGCAGTTCTTC.

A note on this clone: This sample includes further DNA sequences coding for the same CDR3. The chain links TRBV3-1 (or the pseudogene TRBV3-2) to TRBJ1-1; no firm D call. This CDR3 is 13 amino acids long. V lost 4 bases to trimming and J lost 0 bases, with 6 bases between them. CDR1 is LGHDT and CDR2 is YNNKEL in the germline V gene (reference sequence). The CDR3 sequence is CASSPLMNTEAFF. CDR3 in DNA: TGTGCCAGCAGCCCTTTAATGAACACTGAAGCTTTCTTT.

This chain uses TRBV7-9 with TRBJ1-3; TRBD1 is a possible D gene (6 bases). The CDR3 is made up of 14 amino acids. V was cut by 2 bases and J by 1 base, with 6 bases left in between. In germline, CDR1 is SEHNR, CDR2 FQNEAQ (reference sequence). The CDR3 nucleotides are TGTGCCAGCAGCTTAACAGGGTCTGGAAACACCATATATTTT. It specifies CASSLTGSGNTIYF.

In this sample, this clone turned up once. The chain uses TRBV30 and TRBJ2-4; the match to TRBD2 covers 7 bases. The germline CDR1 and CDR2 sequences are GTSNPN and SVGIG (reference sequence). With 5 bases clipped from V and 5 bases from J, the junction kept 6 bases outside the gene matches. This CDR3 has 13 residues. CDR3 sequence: CAWGRGGQNIQYF. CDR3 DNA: TGTGCCTGGGGTAGGGGAGGGCAAAACATTCAGTACTTC. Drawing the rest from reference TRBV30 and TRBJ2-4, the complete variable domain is SQTIHQWPATLVQPVGSPLSLECTVEGTSNPNLYWYRQAAGRGLQLLFYSVGIGQISSEVPQNLSASRPQDRQFILSSKKLLLSDSGFYLCAWGRGGQNIQYFGAGTRLSVL.

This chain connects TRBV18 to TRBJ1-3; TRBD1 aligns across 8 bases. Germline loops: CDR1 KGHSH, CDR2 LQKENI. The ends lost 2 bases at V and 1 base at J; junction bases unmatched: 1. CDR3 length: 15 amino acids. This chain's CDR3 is CASSPRTGSGNTIYF. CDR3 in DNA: TGTGCCAGCTCACCAAGGACAGGGTCTGGAAACACCATATATTTT.

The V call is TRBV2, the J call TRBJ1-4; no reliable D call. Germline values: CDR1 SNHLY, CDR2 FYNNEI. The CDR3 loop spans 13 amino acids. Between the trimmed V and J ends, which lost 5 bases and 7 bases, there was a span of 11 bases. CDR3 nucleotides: TGTGCCAGCAGTAAGACTCTCCTTGAAAAACTGTTTTTT. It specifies CASSKTLLEKLFF.

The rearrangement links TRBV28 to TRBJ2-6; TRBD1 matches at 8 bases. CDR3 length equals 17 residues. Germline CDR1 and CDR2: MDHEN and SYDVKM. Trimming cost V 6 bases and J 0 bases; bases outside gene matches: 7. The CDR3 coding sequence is TGTGCCAGCAGGGACGGGACAGGCTACTCTGGGGCCAACGTCCTGACTTTC. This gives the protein CASRDGTGYSGANVLTF. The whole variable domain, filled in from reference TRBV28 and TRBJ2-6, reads DVKVTQSSRYLVKRTGEKVFLECVQDMDHENMFWYRQDPGLGLRLIYFSYDVKMKEKGDIPEGYSVSREKKERFSLILESASTNQTSMYLCASRDGTGYSGANVLTFGAGSRLTVL.

The CDR3 nucleotides are TGCGCCAGCAGCTCGGGGGGGACTAGTCCGCAAGAGACCCAGTACTTC. Translating it yields CASSSGGTSPQETQYF. The chain recombines TRBV5-1 with TRBJ2-5, with 8 bases fitting TRBD2. This CDR3 contains 16 residues. V lost 3 bases and J lost 2; bases outside the gene matches: 9. Germline loops: CDR1 SGHRS, CDR2 YFSETQ.

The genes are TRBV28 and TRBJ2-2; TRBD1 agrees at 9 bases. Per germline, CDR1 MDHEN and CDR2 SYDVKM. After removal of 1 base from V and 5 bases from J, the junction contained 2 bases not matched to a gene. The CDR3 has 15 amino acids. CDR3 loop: CASSLSQGATGELFF. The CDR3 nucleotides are TGTGCCAGCAGTTTATCACAGGGGGCAACCGGGGAGCTGTTTTTT.

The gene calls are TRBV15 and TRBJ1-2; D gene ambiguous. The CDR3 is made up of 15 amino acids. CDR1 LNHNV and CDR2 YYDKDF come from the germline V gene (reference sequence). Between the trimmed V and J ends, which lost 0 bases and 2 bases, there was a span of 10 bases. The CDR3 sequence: CATSRDAGGNYGYTF. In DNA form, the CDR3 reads TGTGCCACCAGCAGAGACGCAGGAGGCAACTATGGCTACACCTTC. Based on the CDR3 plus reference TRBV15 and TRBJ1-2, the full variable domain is DAMVIQNPRYQVTQFGKPVTLSCSQTLNHNVMYWYQQKSSQAPKLLFHYYDKDFNNEADTPDNFQSRRPNTSFCFLDIRSPGLGDTAMYLCATSRDAGGNYGYTFGSGTRLTVV.

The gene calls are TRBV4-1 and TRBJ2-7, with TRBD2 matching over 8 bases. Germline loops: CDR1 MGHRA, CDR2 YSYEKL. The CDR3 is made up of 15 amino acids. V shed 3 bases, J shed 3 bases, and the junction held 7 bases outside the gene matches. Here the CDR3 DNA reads TGCGCCAGCAGCCATGACCCCGGGACTAGCTACGAGCAGTACTTC. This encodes CASSHDPGTSYEQYF.

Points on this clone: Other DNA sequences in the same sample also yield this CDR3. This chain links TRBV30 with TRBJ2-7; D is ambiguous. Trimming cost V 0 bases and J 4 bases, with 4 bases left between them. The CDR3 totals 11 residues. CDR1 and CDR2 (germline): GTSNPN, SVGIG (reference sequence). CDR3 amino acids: CAWSVLYEQYF. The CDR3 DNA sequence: TGTGCCTGGAGTGTACTGTACGAGCAGTACTTC. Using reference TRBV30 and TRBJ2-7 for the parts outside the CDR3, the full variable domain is SQTIHQWPATLVQPVGSPLSLECTVEGTSNPNLYWYRQAAGRGLQLLFYSVGIGQISSEVPQNLSASRPQDRQFILSSKKLLLSDSGFYLCAWSVLYEQYFGPGTRLTVT.

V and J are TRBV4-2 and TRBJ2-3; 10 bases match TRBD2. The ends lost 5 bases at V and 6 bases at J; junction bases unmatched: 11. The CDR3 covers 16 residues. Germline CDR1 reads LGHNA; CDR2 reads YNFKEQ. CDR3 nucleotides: TGTGCCAGCAGCGAGGCAGCGGGGGGGCTTGGGGATACGCAGTATTTT. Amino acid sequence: CASSEAAGGLGDTQYF.

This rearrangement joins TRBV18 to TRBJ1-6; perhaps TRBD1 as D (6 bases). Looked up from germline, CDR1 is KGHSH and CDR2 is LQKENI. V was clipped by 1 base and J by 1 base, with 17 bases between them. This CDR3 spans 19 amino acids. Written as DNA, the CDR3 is TGTGCCAGCTCACCACAGGGCCAACAGGGAAGTTCCTATAATTCACCCCTCCACTTT. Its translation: CASSPQGQQGSSYNSPLHF.

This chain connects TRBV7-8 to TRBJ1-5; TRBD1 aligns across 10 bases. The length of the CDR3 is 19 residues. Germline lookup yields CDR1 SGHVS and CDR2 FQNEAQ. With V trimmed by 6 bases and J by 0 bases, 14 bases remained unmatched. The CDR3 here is CASSLIPGQGSISNQPQHF. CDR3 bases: TGTGCCAGCAGTCTAATCCCGGGACAGGGGTCAATTAGCAATCAGCCCCAGCATTTT.